Listed below are T cell receptor beta chains from one sample, sequenced in a study of cytomegalovirus exposure and HLA in healthy donors. Produced via immunoSEQ multiplex PCR; TCRdb's table is partial and in-frame only. The sample holds roughly 120,000 clones, around two thirds seen once. Sequencing used PBMCs. The receptors derive from a man in his sixties in good health and CMV-seropositive. Each CDR3 is given with its conserved first and last residue. The D gene is left open where the match is weak. Part of the rows lack a size; the others show once, few, many or a class for expanded clones.

j_call	d_call	clone_size	v_call	cdr3_aa	cdr3_nt
TRBJ2-5	-	once	TRBV2	CASSAGTWETQYF	TGTGCCAGCAGCGCCGGGACTTGGGAGACCCAGTACTTC
TRBJ2-5	-	-	TRBV5-1	CASSLGSGETQYF	TGCGCCAGCAGCTTGGGAAGCGGAGAGACCCAGTACTTC
TRBJ2-6	-	few	TRBV12-2	CASRLGDSGANVLTF	TGTGCAAGTCGCCTTGGAGACTCTGGGGCCAACGTCCTGACTTTC
TRBJ1-5	-	-	TRBV19	CATRQVRNQPQHF	TGTGCCACGCGACAGGTCCGCAATCAGCCCCAGCATTTT
TRBJ1-6	TRBD1	-	TRBV19	CASRNRGIGGNSPLHF	TGTGCCAGTAGGAACAGGGGAATCGGAGGTAATTCACCCCTCCACTTT
TRBJ2-4	-	-	TRBV5-1	CASSAISPGGIQSF	TGCGCCAGCAGCGCTATAAGCCCGGGGGGCATTCAGTCCTTC
TRBJ2-2	-	once	TRBV7-3	CASSVNGDTGELFF	TGTGCCAGCAGCGTTAACGGGGACACCGGGGAGCTGTTTTTT
TRBJ1-2	-	few	TRBV10-3	CAISPWQGRTANYGYTF	TGTGCCATCAGCCCTTGGCAGGGGCGAACAGCTAACTATGGCTACACCTTC
TRBJ1-1	TRBD1	-	TRBV28	CASSLGTGAVPEAFF	TGTGCCAGCAGTTTAGGGACAGGGGCCGTCCCTGAAGCTTTCTTT
TRBJ2-7	TRBD2	-	TRBV19	CASSIQRGPYEQYF	TGTGCCAGTAGTATCCAGCGGGGGCCCTACGAGCAGTACTTC
TRBJ1-2	-	-	TRBV4-1	CASSQDEAAARGYTF	TGCGCCAGCAGCCAAGATGAAGCGGCAGCACGGGGCTACACCTTC
TRBJ2-5	-	-	TRBV28	CASSFGLGAQETQYF	TGTGCCAGCAGTTTCGGGTTGGGGGCACAAGAGACCCAGTACTTC
TRBJ1-2	-	few	TRBV10-3	CAIKAGYNNYGYTF	TGTGCCATCAAGGCGGGGTACAATAACTATGGCTACACCTTC
TRBJ1-5	-	-	TRBV28	CASAGSNQPQHF	TGTGCCAGCGCGGGGAGCAATCAGCCCCAGCATTTT
TRBJ1-4	TRBD1	-	TRBV27	CASSAYSRGLRYLNEKLFF	TGTGCCAGCAGCGCCTATTCCAGGGGGCTACGCTACTTAAATGAAAAACTGTTTTTT
TRBJ2-6	-	-	TRBV19	CASSISGAKGISGANVLTF	TGTGCCAGTAGTATATCTGGGGCCAAAGGAATCTCTGGGGCCAACGTCCTGACTTTC
TRBJ2-1	-	-	TRBV6-5	CASSRGTGRNEQFF	TGTGCCAGCAGCCGGGGGACGGGGCGCAATGAGCAGTTCTTC
TRBJ2-7	-	-	TRBV27	CASSLRESYEQYF	TGTGCCAGCAGTTTACGGGAGTCCTACGAGCAGTACTTC
TRBJ2-2	-	-	TRBV5-4	CASSPNQNTGELFF	TGTGCCAGCAGCCCTAACCAGAACACCGGGGAGCTGTTTTTT
TRBJ1-6	TRBD1	-	TRBV28	CASISTGGHSYNSPLHF	TGTGCCAGCATCTCCACAGGGGGCCACTCCTATAATTCACCCCTCCACTTT
TRBJ2-1	-	few	TRBV13	CASSLEPPLKPYNEQFF	TGTGCCAGCAGCTTAGAGCCCCCCCTGAAACCATACAATGAGCAGTTCTTC
TRBJ2-2	-	-	TRBV7-9	CASTSTGSNTGELFF	TGTGCCAGCACTTCGACAGGCTCGAACACCGGGGAGCTGTTTTTT
TRBJ1-4	-	-	TRBV6-1	CASSLMIQPNEKLFF	TGTGCCAGCAGTCTTATGATACAACCTAATGAAAAACTGTTTTTT
TRBJ2-6	-	-	TRBV18	CASSPSTGANVLTF	TGTGCCAGCTCCCCATCAACTGGGGCCAACGTCCTGACTTTC
TRBJ2-2	TRBD2	-	TRBV10-3	CAISESGGARGTGELFF	TGTGCCATCAGTGAGTCTGGTGGAGCGCGGGGGACCGGGGAGCTGTTTTTT
TRBJ2-3	TRBD1	-	TRBV5-8	CASSPGQAAHTQYF	TGTGCCAGCAGCCCAGGACAGGCCGCTCATACGCAGTATTTT
TRBJ2-3	TRBD2	-	TRBV6-5	CASSYDLAGVTDTQYF	TGTGCCAGCAGTTACGACTTAGCGGGGGTAACAGATACGCAGTATTTT
TRBJ2-2	TRBD1	few	TRBV5-1	CASSTGQGDTGELFF	TGCGCCAGCAGCACCGGACAGGGTGACACCGGGGAGCTGTTTTTT
TRBJ2-1	-	-	TRBV9	CASSAWSLGYNEQFF	TGTGCCAGCAGCGCCTGGAGTCTCGGTTACAATGAGCAGTTCTTC